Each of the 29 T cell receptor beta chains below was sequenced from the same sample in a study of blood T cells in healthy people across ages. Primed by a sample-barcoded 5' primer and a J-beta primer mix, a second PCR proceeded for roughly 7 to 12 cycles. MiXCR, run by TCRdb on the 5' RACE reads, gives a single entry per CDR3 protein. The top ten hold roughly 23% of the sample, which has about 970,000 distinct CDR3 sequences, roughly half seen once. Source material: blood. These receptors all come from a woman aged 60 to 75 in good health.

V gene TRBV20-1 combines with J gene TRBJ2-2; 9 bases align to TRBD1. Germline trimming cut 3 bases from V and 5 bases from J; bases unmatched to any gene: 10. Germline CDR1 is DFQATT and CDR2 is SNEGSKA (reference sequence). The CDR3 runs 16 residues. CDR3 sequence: CSASRPGTGLTGELFF. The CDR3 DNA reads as TGCAGTGCTAGTCGCCCCGGGACAGGGTTAACCGGGGAGCTGTTTTTT.

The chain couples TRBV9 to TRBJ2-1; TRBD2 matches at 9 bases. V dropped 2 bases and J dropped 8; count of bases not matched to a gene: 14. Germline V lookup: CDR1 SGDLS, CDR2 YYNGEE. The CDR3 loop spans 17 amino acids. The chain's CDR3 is CASSVLIAGARGYEQFF. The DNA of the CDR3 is TGTGCCAGCAGCGTGTTAATAGCGGGAGCACGGGGGTATGAGCAGTTCTTC.

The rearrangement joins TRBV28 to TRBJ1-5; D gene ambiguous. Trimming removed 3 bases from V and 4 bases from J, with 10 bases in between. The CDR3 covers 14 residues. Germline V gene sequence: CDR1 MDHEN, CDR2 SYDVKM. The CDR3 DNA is TGTGCCAGCAGTTTGTTTGCCCAGAATCAGCCCCAGCATTTT. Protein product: CASSLFAQNQPQHF.

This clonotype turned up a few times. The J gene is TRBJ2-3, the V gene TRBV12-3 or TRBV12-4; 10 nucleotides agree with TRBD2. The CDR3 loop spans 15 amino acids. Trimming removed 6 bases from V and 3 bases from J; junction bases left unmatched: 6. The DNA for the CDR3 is TGTGCCAGCAGAGACAGCGGGAGGGGAACAGATACGCAGTATTTT. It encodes CASRDSGRGTDTQYF.

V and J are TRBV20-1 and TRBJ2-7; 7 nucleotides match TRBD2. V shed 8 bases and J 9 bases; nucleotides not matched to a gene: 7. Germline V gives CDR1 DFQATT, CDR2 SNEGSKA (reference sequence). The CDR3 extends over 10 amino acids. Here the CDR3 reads CSPGRELQYF. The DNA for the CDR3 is TGCAGTCCGGGGCGGGAGCTGCAGTACTTC.

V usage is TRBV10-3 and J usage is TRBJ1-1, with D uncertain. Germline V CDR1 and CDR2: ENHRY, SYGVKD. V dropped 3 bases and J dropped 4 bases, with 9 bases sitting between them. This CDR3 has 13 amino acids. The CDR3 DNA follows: TGTGCCATCAGTGATCGGGAGGGCACTGAAGCTTTCTTT. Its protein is CAISDREGTEAFF.

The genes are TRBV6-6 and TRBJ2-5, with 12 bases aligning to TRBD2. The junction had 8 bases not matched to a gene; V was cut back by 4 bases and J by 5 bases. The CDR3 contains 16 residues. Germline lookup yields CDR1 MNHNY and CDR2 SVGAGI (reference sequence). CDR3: CASSCSRTSGMETQYF. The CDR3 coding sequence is TGTGCCAGCAGTTGCTCTCGGACTAGCGGGATGGAGACCCAGTACTTC.

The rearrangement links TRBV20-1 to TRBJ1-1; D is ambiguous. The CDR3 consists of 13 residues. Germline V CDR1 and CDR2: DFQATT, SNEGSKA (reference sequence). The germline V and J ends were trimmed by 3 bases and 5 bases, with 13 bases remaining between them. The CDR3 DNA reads TGCAGTGCTAGTTTCCTCGGGGAGACTGAAGCTTTCTTT. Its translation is CSASFLGETEAFF.

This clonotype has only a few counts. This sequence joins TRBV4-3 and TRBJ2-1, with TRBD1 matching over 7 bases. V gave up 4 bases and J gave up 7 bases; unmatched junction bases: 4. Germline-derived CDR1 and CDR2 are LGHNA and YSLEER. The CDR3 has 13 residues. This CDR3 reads CASSLFRGNEQFF. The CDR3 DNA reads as TGCGCCAGCAGCCTATTCAGGGGGAATGAGCAGTTCTTC.

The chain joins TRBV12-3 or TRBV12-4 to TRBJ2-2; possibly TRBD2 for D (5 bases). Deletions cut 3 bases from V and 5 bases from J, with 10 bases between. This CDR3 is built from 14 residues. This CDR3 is CASSFEGVTGELFF. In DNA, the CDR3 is TGTGCCAGCAGTTTCGAGGGAGTTACCGGGGAGCTGTTTTTT.

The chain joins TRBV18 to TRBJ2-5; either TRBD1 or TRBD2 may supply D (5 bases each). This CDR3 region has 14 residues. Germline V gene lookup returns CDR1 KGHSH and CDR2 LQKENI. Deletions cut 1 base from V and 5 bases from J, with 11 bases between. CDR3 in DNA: TGTGCCAGCTCACCACTGCGGTGGGGGGAGACCCAGTACTTC. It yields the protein CASSPLRWGETQYF.

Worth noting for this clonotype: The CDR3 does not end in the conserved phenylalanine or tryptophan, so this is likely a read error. CDR3 coding DNA: TGTGCCAGCAGCTTTTACACAGGGGAGGGCAATCAGCCCCAGCATTGT. It is translated as CASSFYTGEGNQPQHC. The V and J genes are TRBV7-2 and TRBJ1-5; 7 bases line up with TRBD1. Germline V gives CDR1 SGHTA, CDR2 FQGNSA. Trimming took 3 bases from V and 2 from J; bases not matched to a gene: 7. CDR3 size: 16 residues.

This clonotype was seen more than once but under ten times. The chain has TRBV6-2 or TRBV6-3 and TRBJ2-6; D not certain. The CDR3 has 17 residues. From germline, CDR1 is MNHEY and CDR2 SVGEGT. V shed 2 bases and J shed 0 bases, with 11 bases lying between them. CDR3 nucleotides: TGTGCCAGCAGTTACCCTGGCCGGACCTCTGGGGCCAACGTCCTGACTTTC. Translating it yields CASSYPGRTSGANVLTF.

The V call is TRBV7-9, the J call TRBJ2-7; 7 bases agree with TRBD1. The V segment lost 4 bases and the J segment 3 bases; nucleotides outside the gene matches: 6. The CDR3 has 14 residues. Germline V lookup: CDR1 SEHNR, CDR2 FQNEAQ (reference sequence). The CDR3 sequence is CASSSQDRFYEQYF. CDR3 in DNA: TGTGCCAGCAGCTCCCAGGACAGGTTCTACGAGCAGTACTTC.

The CDR3: CASSGSPVTSGRVNEQFF. The CDR3 bases are TGTGCCAGCAGCGGTAGCCCGGTAACTAGCGGGAGAGTCAATGAGCAGTTCTTC. V usage is TRBV5-5 and J usage is TRBJ2-1; 11 nucleotides agree with TRBD2. The CDR3 is 18 residues long. Germline V gene lookup returns CDR1 SGHKS and CDR2 YYEKEE (reference sequence). After removal of 4 bases from V and 6 bases from J, the junction contained 15 bases not matched to a gene.

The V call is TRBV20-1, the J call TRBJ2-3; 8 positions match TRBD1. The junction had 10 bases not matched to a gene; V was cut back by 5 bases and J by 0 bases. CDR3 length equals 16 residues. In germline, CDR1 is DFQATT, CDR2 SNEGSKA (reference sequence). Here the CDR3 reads CSAPDRDSGSTDTQYF. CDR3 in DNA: TGCAGTGCTCCGGACAGGGATTCTGGGAGCACAGATACGCAGTATTTT.

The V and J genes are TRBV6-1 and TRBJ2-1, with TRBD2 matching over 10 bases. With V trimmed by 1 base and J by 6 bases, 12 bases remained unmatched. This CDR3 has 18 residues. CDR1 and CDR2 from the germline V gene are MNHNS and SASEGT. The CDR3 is CASSEEGWSSGSGNEQFF. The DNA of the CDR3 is TGTGCCAGCAGTGAAGAGGGGTGGTCTAGCGGGAGTGGCAATGAGCAGTTCTTC.

CDR3 residues: CATSRSTDWTASTDTQYF. As DNA, the CDR3 is TGTGCCACCAGCAGATCTACGGACTGGACGGCTAGCACAGATACGCAGTATTTT. The rearrangement links TRBV15 to TRBJ2-3, with TRBD2 as a possible D gene (5 bases). The CDR3 contains 18 residues. Trimming took 2 bases from V and 0 from J, leaving 18 bases between them. The germline V gene has CDR1 LNHNV and CDR2 YYDKDF (reference sequence).

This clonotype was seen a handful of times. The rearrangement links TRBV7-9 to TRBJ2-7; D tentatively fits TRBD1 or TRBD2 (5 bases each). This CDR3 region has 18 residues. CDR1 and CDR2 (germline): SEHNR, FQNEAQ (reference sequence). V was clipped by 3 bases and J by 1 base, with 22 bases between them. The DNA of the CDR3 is TGTGCCAGCAGCTTCCGGGACCCTTCTACTCGAATTTCCTACGAGCAGTACTTC. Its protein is CASSFRDPSTRISYEQYF. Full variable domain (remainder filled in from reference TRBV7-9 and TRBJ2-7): DTGVSQNPRHKITKRGQNVTFRCDPISEHNRLYWYRQTLGQGPEFLTYFQNEAQLEKSRLLSDRFSAERPKGSFSTLEIQRTEQGDSAMYLCASSFRDPSTRISYEQYFGPGTRLTVT.

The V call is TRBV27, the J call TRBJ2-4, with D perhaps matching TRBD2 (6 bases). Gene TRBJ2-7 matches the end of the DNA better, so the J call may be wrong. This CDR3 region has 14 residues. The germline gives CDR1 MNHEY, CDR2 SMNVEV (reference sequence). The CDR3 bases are TGTGCCAGCAGTTTGGCTAGCGCGACCTACGAGCAGTACTTC. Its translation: CASSLASATYEQYF.

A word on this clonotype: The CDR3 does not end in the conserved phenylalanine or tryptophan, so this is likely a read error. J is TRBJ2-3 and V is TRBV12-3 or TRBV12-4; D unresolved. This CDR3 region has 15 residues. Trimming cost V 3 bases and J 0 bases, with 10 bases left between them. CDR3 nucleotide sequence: TGTGCCAGCAGTTTCGTCGTTGCTAGCACAGATACGCAGTATTCT. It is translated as CASSFVVASTDTQYS.

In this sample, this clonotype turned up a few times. DNA for the CDR3: TGTGCCAGCAGCGTAGGAAGGTATGGGAGCACAGATACGCAGTATTTT. Translation: CASSVGRYGSTDTQYF. The chain employs TRBV9 and TRBJ2-3; no definite D call. V was shortened by 0 bases and J by 0 bases, with 11 bases between the two germline ends. The germline CDR1 and CDR2 sequences are SGDLS and YYNGEE. This CDR3 is built from 16 residues. Supplemented by reference TRBV9 and TRBJ2-3, the full variable domain reads DSGVTQTPKHLITATGQRVTLRCSPRSGDLSVYWYQQSLDQGLQFLIQYYNGEERAKGNILERFSAQQFPDLHSELNLSSLELGDSALYFCASSVGRYGSTDTQYFGPGTRLTVL.

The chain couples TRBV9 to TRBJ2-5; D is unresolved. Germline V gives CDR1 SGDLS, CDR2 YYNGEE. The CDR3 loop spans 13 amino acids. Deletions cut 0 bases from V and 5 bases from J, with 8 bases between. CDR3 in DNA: TGTGCCAGCAGCGTAGAAGGATGGGAGACCCAGTACTTC. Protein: CASSVEGWETQYF.

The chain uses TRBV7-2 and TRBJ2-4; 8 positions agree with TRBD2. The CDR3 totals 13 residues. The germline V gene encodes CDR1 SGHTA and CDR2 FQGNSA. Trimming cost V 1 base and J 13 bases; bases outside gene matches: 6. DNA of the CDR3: TGTGCCAGCAGCTTAGAGGATCAGCGGGAGCAGTACTTC. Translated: CASSLEDQREQYF.

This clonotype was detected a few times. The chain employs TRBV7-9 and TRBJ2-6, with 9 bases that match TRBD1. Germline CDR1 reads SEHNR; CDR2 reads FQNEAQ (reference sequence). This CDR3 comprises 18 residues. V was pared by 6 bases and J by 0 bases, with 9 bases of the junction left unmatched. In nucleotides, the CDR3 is TGTGCCAGCAGTAGCACCGGGACAGGGCACTCTGGGGCCAACGTCCTGACTTTC. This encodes CASSSTGTGHSGANVLTF. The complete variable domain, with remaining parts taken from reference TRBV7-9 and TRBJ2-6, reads DTGVSQNPRHKITKRGQNVTFRCDPISEHNRLYWYRQTLGQGPEFLTYFQNEAQLEKSRLLSDRFSAERPKGSFSTLEIQRTEQGDSAMYLCASSSTGTGHSGANVLTFGAGSRLTVL.

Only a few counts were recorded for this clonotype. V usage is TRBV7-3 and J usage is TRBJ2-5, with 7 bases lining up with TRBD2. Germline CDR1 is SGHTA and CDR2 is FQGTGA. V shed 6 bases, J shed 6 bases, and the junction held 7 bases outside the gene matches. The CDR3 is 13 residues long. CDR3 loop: CASSPGEGQTQYF. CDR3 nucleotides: TGTGCCAGCAGTCCCGGGGAGGGGCAGACCCAGTACTTC.

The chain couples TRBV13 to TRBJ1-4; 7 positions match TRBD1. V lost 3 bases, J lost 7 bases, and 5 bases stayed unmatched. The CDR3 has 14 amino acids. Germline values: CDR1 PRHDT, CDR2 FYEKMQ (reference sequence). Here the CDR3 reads CASSFRQGGEKLFF. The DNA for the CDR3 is TGTGCCAGCAGCTTCCGACAGGGCGGTGAAAAACTGTTTTTT.

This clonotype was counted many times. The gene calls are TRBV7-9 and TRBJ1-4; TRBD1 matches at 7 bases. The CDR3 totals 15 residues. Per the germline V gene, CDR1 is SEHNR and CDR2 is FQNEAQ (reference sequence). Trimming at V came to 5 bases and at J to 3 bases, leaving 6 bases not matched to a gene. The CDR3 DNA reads TGTGCCAGCAGCCGGATCACAGGGGCTAATGAAAAACTGTTTTTT. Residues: CASSRITGANEKLFF.

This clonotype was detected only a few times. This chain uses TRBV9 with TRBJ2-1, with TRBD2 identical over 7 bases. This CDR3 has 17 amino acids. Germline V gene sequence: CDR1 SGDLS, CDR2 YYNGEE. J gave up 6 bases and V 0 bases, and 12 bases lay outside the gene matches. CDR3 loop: CASSVGYGGSKVNEQFF. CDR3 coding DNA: TGTGCCAGCAGCGTAGGATATGGCGGGAGTAAGGTCAATGAGCAGTTCTTC.